This T cell receptor beta chain was retrieved from a study of OX40 agonist ivuxolimab in advanced cancers. In regard to this clone: Its target is unknown.

Sequenced by immunoSEQ multiplex PCR; TCRdb stores in-frame clones only, minus some. The sample has under 85,000 clones; over 90% are singletons. Study-level points and caveats: The study observed clonal expansion of CD4+ and CD8+ blood T cells by week 6 at 0.1 to 3.0 mg/kg.

The specimen comprised CD4+ or CD8+ T cells sorted from blood, sampled in a trial of the OX40 agonist ivuxolimab. The clonotype was recovered from an adult with an advanced solid tumor such as melanoma, head and neck, liver or kidney cancer.

The CDR3 region is CASSVGLGQETQYF. The DNA for the CDR3 is TGTGCCAGCAGCGTCGGACTAGGGCAAGAGACCCAGTACTTC. The chain links TRBV9 to TRBJ2-5; TRBD2 aligns across 7 bases. The ends lost 2 bases at V and 2 bases at J; junction bases unmatched: 3. CDR1 and CDR2 from the germline V gene are SGDLS and YYNGEE. The length of the CDR3 is 14 residues.